This passage covers 26 T cell receptor beta chains from one sample sequenced in a study of CD8 T cells in ankylosing spondylitis. These receptors have no known antigen. One entry per CDR3 protein, called by TCRdb with MiXCR from the 5' RACE reads. There are about 500,000 distinct CDR3 sequences in the sample; about 13% occur only once, and approximately 6.3% lies in the top ten. Study results and limitations: A motif in TCR beta, a set of eight highly homologous variants, appeared characteristic of ankylosing spondylitis blood.

Specimen: blood, either unsorted or a sorted T cell fraction (not recorded which). The receptor set was obtained from a male donor with ankylosing spondylitis.

The sample holds many counts of this clonotype. The chain links TRBV5-1 to TRBJ1-5; possibly TRBD1 for D (6 bases). Germline V gives CDR1 SGHRS, CDR2 YFSETQ. V was cut by 4 bases and J by 2 bases, with 16 bases left in between. The CDR3 spans 16 residues. CDR3 nucleotide sequence: TGCGCCAGCAGCCCGGAGGGGGGAGGAGGCAATCAGCCCCAGCATTTT. Translating it yields CASSPEGGGGNQPQHF.

The CDR3 reads CASSELQSTGELFF. As DNA, the CDR3 is TGTGCCAGCAGTGAGCTACAGTCCACCGGGGAGCTGTTTTTT. This chain connects TRBV25-1 to TRBJ2-2; D gene ambiguous. Trimming shortened V by 3 bases and J by 4 bases, and 9 bases separated the two germline ends. Germline-derived CDR1 and CDR2 are MGHDK and SYGVNS. The CDR3 has 14 residues.

As for this clonotype: A much larger clonotype is one base distant, so this may be a read error. J is TRBJ2-2 and V is TRBV24-1; D is possibly TRBD1 or TRBD2 (5 bases each). V shed 5 bases and J shed 2 bases, with 11 bases lying between them. Germline V CDR1 and CDR2: KGHDR, SFDVKD. The CDR3 totals 15 residues. DNA of the CDR3: TGTGCCACCAGTGGTCCGGGGCCCAACACCGGGGAGCTGTTTTTT. Translation gives CATSGPGPNTGELFF.

The chain is built from TRBV20-1 and TRBJ1-1; TRBD1 is a possible D gene (6 bases). The CDR3 runs 14 residues. CDR1 is DFQATT and CDR2 is SNEGSKA in the germline V gene (reference sequence). V lost 5 bases to trimming and J lost 2 bases, with 15 bases between them. The CDR3 reads CSAGMSGVNTEAFF. In DNA form, the CDR3 reads TGCAGTGCTGGGATGTCAGGGGTAAACACTGAAGCTTTCTTT.

This clonotype was seen ten or more times. V usage is TRBV12-3 or TRBV12-4 and J usage is TRBJ1-4; a weak D match, TRBD1 (6 bases). V lost 1 base to trimming and J lost 8 bases, with 8 bases between them. The CDR3 loop spans 13 amino acids. The CDR3 coding sequence is TGTGCCAGCAGTTTAGAGACAGGAGAAAAACTGTTTTTT. Its protein is CASSLETGEKLFF.

This clonotype appeared a few times. The rearrangement uses TRBV7-9 and TRBJ1-1; D remains ambiguous. Germline V gene lookup returns CDR1 SEHNR and CDR2 FQNEAQ (reference sequence). This CDR3 is 14 amino acids long. Trimming took 5 bases from V and 1 from J, leaving 11 bases between them. CDR3 sequence reads: CASSPPPGNTEAFF. The CDR3 DNA reads TGTGCCAGCAGCCCCCCTCCCGGGAACACTGAAGCTTTCTTT.

This clonotype was observed many times. This chain uses TRBV5-1 with TRBJ2-1; TRBD1 aligns across 7 bases. The germline V gene has CDR1 SGHRS and CDR2 YFSETQ. The CDR3 contains 13 residues. V lost 4 bases to trimming and J lost 9 bases; unmatched junction nucleotides: 7. The CDR3 sequence: CASSPLQGLEQFF. The CDR3 region has the DNA TGCGCCAGCAGCCCATTACAGGGGCTTGAGCAGTTCTTC.

This clonotype was detected a few times. V gene TRBV12-3 or TRBV12-4 combines with J gene TRBJ1-5; D remains ambiguous. V was cut by 4 bases and J by 0 bases, with 16 bases left in between. The CDR3 is 17 amino acids. In DNA form, the CDR3 reads TGTGCCAGCAGTTATCCCCGAGGAATATATAGCAATCAGCCCCAGCATTTT. It is translated as CASSYPRGIYSNQPQHF.

J is TRBJ1-1 and V is TRBV2; 7 bases map to TRBD1. This CDR3 has 15 amino acids. Germline V gene lookup returns CDR1 SNHLY and CDR2 FYNNEI. Trimming removed 5 bases from V and 3 bases from J; junction bases left unmatched: 9. CDR3 sequence reads: CASSFDRVGDTEAFF. For the CDR3, the DNA is TGTGCCAGCAGTTTTGACAGGGTGGGGGACACTGAAGCTTTCTTT.

This clonotype was observed a few times. The chain employs TRBV20-1 and TRBJ2-3; D unclear. CDR1 and CDR2 (germline): DFQATT, SNEGSKA (reference sequence). Trimming shortened V by 2 bases and J by 2 bases, and 8 bases separated the two germline ends. CDR3 length equals 13 residues. The CDR3 DNA is TGCAGTGCTAGACCATCTCACACAGATACGCAGTATTTT. Translated, it gives CSARPSHTDTQYF.

This clonotype was seen at least ten times. V usage is TRBV12-3 or TRBV12-4 and J usage is TRBJ2-3; 7 bases fit TRBD2. The CDR3 has 14 amino acids. The junction had 4 bases not matched to a gene; V was cut back by 1 base and J by 6 bases. CDR3 sequence: CASSLGTSVDTQYF. The DNA for the CDR3 is TGTGCCAGCAGTTTAGGGACTAGTGTGGATACGCAGTATTTT.

V is TRBV7-2 and J is TRBJ1-5, with D maybe TRBD1 (5 bases). Germline V CDR1 and CDR2: SGHTA, FQGNSA. This CDR3 has 15 residues. The V and J ends lost 1 base and 2 bases respectively, with 9 bases between them. For the CDR3, the DNA is TGTGCCAGCAGCTTAGTGGGGGTGGGCAATCAGCCCCAGCATTTT. This translates into CASSLVGVGNQPQHF.

This clonotype turned up a few times. This chain links TRBV7-9 with TRBJ1-1; TRBD1 agrees at 7 bases. CDR1 and CDR2 from the germline V gene are SEHNR and FQNEAQ (reference sequence). The junction had 5 bases not matched to a gene; V was cut back by 4 bases and J by 3 bases. CDR3 length equals 14 residues. The chain's CDR3 is CASSSNQGDTEAFF. For the CDR3, the DNA is TGTGCCAGCAGCTCGAATCAGGGGGACACTGAAGCTTTCTTT.

This chain connects TRBV12-3 or TRBV12-4 to TRBJ1-2; weak D call: TRBD1 (5 bases). The V and J ends lost 3 bases and 3 bases respectively, with 11 bases between them. This CDR3 contains 14 residues. CDR3 nucleotide sequence: TGTGCCAGCAGTTTGGGCAGGGCACACTATGGCTACACCTTC. Protein: CASSLGRAHYGYTF.

This clonotype was detected a few times. The chain employs TRBV5-1 and TRBJ2-1; D possibly matches TRBD1 or TRBD2 (5 bases each). This CDR3 is 13 amino acids long. Germline assignment: CDR1 SGHRS and CDR2 YFSETQ. The V end was cut by 6 bases, the J end by 13 bases, with 20 bases between. The CDR3 region has the DNA TGCGCCAGCACCCCGCAGGAGAGGGGCGAACAGTTCTTC. It encodes CASTPQERGEQFF.

This clonotype was observed at least ten times. V and J are TRBV20-1 and TRBJ2-3, with D possibly TRBD2 on 5 matching bases. V gave up 7 bases and J gave up 2 bases, with 13 bases separating them. The length of the CDR3 is 13 residues. CDR1 is DFQATT and CDR2 is SNEGSKA in the germline V gene (reference sequence). The CDR3 sequence is CSVVKRTTDTQYF. In nucleotides, the CDR3 is TGCAGTGTTGTTAAGCGGACCACAGATACGCAGTATTTT.

The chain combines TRBV19 with TRBJ2-1; unclear D gene. V shed 3 bases and J shed 6 bases, with 9 bases lying between them. The CDR3 extends over 13 amino acids. Germline loops: CDR1 LNHDA, CDR2 SQIVND (reference sequence). CDR3 region: CASSIQRANEQFF. In DNA form, the CDR3 reads TGTGCCAGTAGTATTCAAAGGGCCAATGAGCAGTTCTTC.

At least ten counts were recorded for this clonotype. The chain carries TRBV11-2 and TRBJ1-1, with a weak D call TRBD1 (5 bases). V was pared by 2 bases and J by 5 bases, with 12 bases between. Germline loops: CDR1 SGHAT, CDR2 FQNNGV. The CDR3 totals 14 residues. CDR3 bases: TGTGCCAGCAGCTTAAGTGGGGCGATTACTGAAGCTTTCTTT. Encoded protein: CASSLSGAITEAFF. The complete variable domain, with remaining parts taken from reference TRBV11-2 and TRBJ1-1, reads EAGVAQSPRYKIIEKRQSVAFWCNPISGHATLYWYQQILGQGPKLLIQFQNNGVVDDSQLPKDRFSAERLKGVDSTLKIQPAKLEDSAVYLCASSLSGAITEAFFGQGTRLTVV.

This clonotype has just a few counts. This chain links TRBV20-1 with TRBJ2-7; 11 bases align to TRBD2. The V gene's germline CDR1 is DFQATT and CDR2 SNEGSKA (reference sequence). This CDR3 has 17 amino acids. V lost 0 bases, J lost 0 bases, and 7 bases stayed unmatched. The CDR3 DNA reads as TGCAGTGCTAGAGATCTCGGGACTAGCGGCGGCTCCTACGAGCAGTACTTC. It specifies CSARDLGTSGGSYEQYF.

This clonotype has a handful of counts. The genes are TRBV11-2 and TRBJ2-7, with D perhaps matching TRBD1 or TRBD2 (5 bases each). Germline assignment: CDR1 SGHAT and CDR2 FQNNGV. The CDR3 has 16 amino acids. The V end was cut by 5 bases, the J end by 1 base, with 18 bases between. CDR3 DNA sequence: TGTGCCAGCAGCCCAATTCCAGGGACGGGGTCCTACGAGCAGTACTTC. As protein: CASSPIPGTGSYEQYF.

There are a few counts of this clonotype. V usage is TRBV5-1 and J usage is TRBJ2-5; 11 positions agree with TRBD2. The CDR3 loop spans 16 amino acids. V was pared by 7 bases and J by 5 bases, with 13 bases of the junction left unmatched. CDR1 SGHRS and CDR2 YFSETQ come from the germline V gene. The CDR3 DNA sequence: TGCGCCAGCTCACCGTCGGTAGCGGGAGGGGGTGAGACCCAGTACTTC. This translates into CASSPSVAGGGETQYF.

This chain connects TRBV5-1 to TRBJ2-5; 9 bases match TRBD2. Germline CDR1 and CDR2: SGHRS and YFSETQ. The CDR3 length is 17 residues. V was clipped by 4 bases and J by 5 bases; unmatched bases: 15. CDR3 protein: CASSRSSASGTVETQYF. CDR3 coding DNA: TGCGCCAGCAGCCGCTCGAGCGCTAGCGGGACGGTGGAGACCCAGTACTTC.

The chain carries TRBV4-2 and TRBJ2-2; TRBD2 aligns across 7 bases. Looked up from germline, CDR1 is LGHNA and CDR2 is YNFKEQ. CDR3 length: 18 residues. V was clipped by 3 bases and J by 7 bases; unmatched bases: 17. The CDR3 nucleotides read TGTGCCAGCAGCCATCGGTTCCGCGGGAGTGGTTCGGACGGGGAGCTGTTTTTT. Its protein product is CASSHRFRGSGSDGELFF.

There are a few counts of this clonotype. The chain carries TRBV4-2 and TRBJ2-3; 7 bases are shared with TRBD2. The V and J ends lost 0 bases and 2 bases, in that order; junction bases with no gene match: 5. The CDR3 spans 16 residues. Germline loops: CDR1 LGHNA, CDR2 YNFKEQ. The CDR3 DNA reads TGTGCCAGCAGCCAAGAAGGGGAGGGCCTCACAGATACGCAGTATTTT. Translated, it gives CASSQEGEGLTDTQYF.

This clonotype was seen a handful of times. The chain uses TRBV27 and TRBJ2-2, with TRBD2 identical over 11 bases. Germline lookup yields CDR1 MNHEY and CDR2 SMNVEV (reference sequence). V was clipped by 4 bases and J by 4 bases; unmatched bases: 8. This CDR3 contains 17 residues. The CDR3 bases are TGTGCCAGCAGTTCGCTTAGCGGGAGGGTTAGCACCGGGGAGCTGTTTTTT. As protein: CASSSLSGRVSTGELFF.

This clonotype has just a few counts. The V and J genes are TRBV29-1 and TRBJ1-1; 9 nucleotides align to TRBD1. Losses at the gene ends were 4 bases for V and 5 bases for J; bases not matched to a gene: 8. Germline V CDR1 and CDR2: SQVTM, ANQGSEA. The length of the CDR3 is 14 residues. DNA of the CDR3: TGCAGCGTTGCGGACAGGGGCAAGGGTACTGAAGCTTTCTTT. Translation: CSVADRGKGTEAFF.